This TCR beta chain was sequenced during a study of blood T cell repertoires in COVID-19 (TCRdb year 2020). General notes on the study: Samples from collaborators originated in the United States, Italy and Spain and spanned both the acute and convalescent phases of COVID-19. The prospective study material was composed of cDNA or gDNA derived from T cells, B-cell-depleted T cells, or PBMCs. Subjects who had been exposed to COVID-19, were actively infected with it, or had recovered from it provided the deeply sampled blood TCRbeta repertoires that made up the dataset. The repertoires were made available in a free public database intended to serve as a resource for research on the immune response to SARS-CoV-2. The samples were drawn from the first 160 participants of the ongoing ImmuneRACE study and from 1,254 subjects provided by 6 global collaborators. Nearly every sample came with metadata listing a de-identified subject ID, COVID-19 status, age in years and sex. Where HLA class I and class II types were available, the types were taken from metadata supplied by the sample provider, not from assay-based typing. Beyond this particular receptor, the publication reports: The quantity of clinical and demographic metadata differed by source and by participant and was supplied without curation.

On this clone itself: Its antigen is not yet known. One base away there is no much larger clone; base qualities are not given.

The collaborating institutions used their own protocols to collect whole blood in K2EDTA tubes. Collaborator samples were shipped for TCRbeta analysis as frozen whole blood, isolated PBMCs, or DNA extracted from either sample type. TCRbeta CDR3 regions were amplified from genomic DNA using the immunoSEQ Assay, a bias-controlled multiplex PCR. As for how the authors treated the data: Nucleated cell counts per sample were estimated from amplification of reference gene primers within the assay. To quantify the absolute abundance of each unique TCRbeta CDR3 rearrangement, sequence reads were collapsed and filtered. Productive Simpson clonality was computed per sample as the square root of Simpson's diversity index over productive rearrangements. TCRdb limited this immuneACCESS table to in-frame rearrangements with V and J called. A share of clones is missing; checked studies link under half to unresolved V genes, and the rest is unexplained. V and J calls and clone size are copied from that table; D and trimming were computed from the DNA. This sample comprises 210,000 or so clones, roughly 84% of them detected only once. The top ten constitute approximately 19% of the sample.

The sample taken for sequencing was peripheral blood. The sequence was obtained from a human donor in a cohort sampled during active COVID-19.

The CDR3 region: CASSLIFHRDNTEAFF. The DNA is TGTGCCAGCAGCTTAATCTTCCACCGGGATAACACTGAAGCTTTCTTT. The chain uses TRBV11-2 and TRBJ1-1; the D gene is not confidently resolved. CDR1 and CDR2 are drawn from the germline V gene: SGHAT, FQNNGV. Trimming takes 2 bases from V and 2 bases from J, and the germline ends sit 15 bases apart. The cysteine opens and the phenylalanine closes a CDR3 of 16 amino acids. Only the CDR3 DNA is retained, 48 bases long and in frame from the first base. Extended through the reference TRBV11-2 and TRBJ1-1 proteins, this CDR3 yields the full variable domain: EAGVAQSPRYKIIEKRQSVAFWCNPISGHATLYWYQQILGQGPKLLIQFQNNGVVDDSQLPKDRFSAERLKGVDSTLKIQPAKLEDSAVYLCASSLIFHRDNTEAFFGQGTRLTVV.